This TCR beta chain was retrieved from a study of T-cell reconstitution after alpha-beta-depleted transplantation in children. Germline CDR1 and CDR2: SQVTM and ANQGSEA. This CDR3 has 12 amino acids. This clonotype was detected many times. The junction shows a germline mismatch at one end, possibly a read error. The TCRbeta library incorporated unique molecular identifiers. TCRdb re-called the PCR reads through MiXCR, storing one row per CDR3 protein. The data hold around 600,000 distinct CDR3 sequences, with more than 9% observed a single time. The chain combines TRBV29-1 with TRBJ1-1; weak D call: TRBD1 (5 bases). This material consisted of PBMCs from the stem cell graft donor, taken from the stem cell graft. The source of this sequence is a human donor who donated a stem cell graft to a child with acute myeloid leukemia. CDR3 amino acids: CSGEVGGTEAFF. CDR3 DNA: TGCAGCGGTGAAGTCGGGGGCACTGAAGCTTTCTTT.